The 14 T cell receptor beta chains in this list originate from one sample, sequenced in a study of post-analysis software for immune sequencing data. These receptors' antigens are unknown. Whole-study findings and limits: Higher frequency in patients than in controls was seen for several TRBV segments, with TRBV5-6, TRBV5-1 and TRBV20-1 among them.

Presence of unique molecular identifiers characterized the TCR beta cDNA libraries. TCRdb fed the PCR reads into MiXCR, producing one record per CDR3 protein. This table has almost 700,000 distinct CDR3 sequences, 59% appearing once. Sequenced material: blood. The source of these receptors is a girl aged 2 to 10 with multiple sclerosis.

The chain employs TRBV29-1 and TRBJ2-1; tentatively, D is TRBD2 (6 bases). V was clipped by 3 bases and J by 4 bases, with 19 bases between them. CDR1 is SQVTM, CDR2 ANQGSEA, per germline. This CDR3 region has 16 residues. CDR3 DNA: TGCAGCGTTGACCCCACGGGGACTTTCAATTACAATGAGCAGTTCTTC. Translation: CSVDPTGTFNYNEQFF.

The CDR3 region is CSVPLRTWGTDTQYF. DNA for the CDR3: TGCAGTGTCCCGCTTCGAACCTGGGGCACAGATACGCAGTATTTT. The chain combines TRBV20-1 with TRBJ2-3, with D hard to call. V was pared by 7 bases and J by 1 base, with 18 bases between. The CDR3 is 15 amino acids. Germline V gene lookup returns CDR1 DFQATT and CDR2 SNEGSKA (reference sequence).

This chain connects TRBV5-1 to TRBJ2-5; D tentatively fits TRBD1 or TRBD2 (6 bases each). V lost 4 bases, J lost 5 bases, and 21 bases lay in between. The CDR3 runs 16 residues. Germline V CDR1 and CDR2: SGHRS, YFSETQ. CDR3 amino acids: CASSPMAGSGGETQYF. The CDR3 DNA is TGCGCCAGCAGCCCGATGGCCGGGAGTGGGGGCGAGACCCAGTACTTC.

J is TRBJ1-5 and V is TRBV5-5; D is ambiguous. Trimming cost V 3 bases and J 4 bases, with 8 bases left between them. Germline V CDR1 and CDR2: SGHKS, YYEKEE (reference sequence). This CDR3 spans 13 amino acids. Here the CDR3 reads CASSSDPNQPQHF. The DNA for the CDR3 is TGTGCCAGCAGCTCGGACCCGAATCAGCCCCAGCATTTT.

A few counts support this clonotype. The gene calls are TRBV6-2 or TRBV6-3 and TRBJ1-6; D gene unclear. Germline CDR1 reads MNHEY; CDR2 reads SVGEGT. The CDR3 has 13 residues. V was clipped by 6 bases and J by 15 bases, with 18 bases between them. The CDR3 coding sequence is TGTGCCAGCAGCCTATCTGACATCGTATACCTCCACTTT. This encodes CASSLSDIVYLHF.

CDR3 DNA sequence: TGTGCCATCAGTGAGTCCCAGGAGAAGGGCTATGGCTACACCTTC. Translating it yields CAISESQEKGYGYTF. V gene TRBV10-3 combines with J gene TRBJ1-2; D not certain. Between the trimmed V and J ends, which lost 0 bases and 4 bases, there was a span of 12 bases. Germline lookup yields CDR1 ENHRY and CDR2 SYGVKD. This CDR3 is built from 15 residues.

The chain has TRBV7-3 and TRBJ2-3; 10 bases are a match to TRBD2. Losses at the gene ends were 6 bases for V and 6 bases for J; bases not matched to a gene: 3. Germline V CDR1 and CDR2: SGHTA, FQGTGA. The CDR3 runs to 13 residues. The CDR3 protein is CASRLAGSDTQYF. CDR3 in DNA: TGTGCCAGCAGACTAGCGGGATCGGATACGCAGTATTTT.

The chain carries TRBV20-1 and TRBJ2-1, with a possible D match to TRBD2 (5 bases). Germline CDR1 reads DFQATT; CDR2 reads SNEGSKA (reference sequence). The CDR3 sequence is 15 residues long. Trimming stripped 0 bases from V and 3 bases from J, with 12 bases between. The DNA of the CDR3 is TGCAGTGCTAGAGAGCCCAGCGGAGACTACAATGAGCAGTTCTTC. Translating gives CSAREPSGDYNEQFF.

This sequence joins TRBV11-2 and TRBJ1-1; no definite D call. Trimming left V 2 bases short and J 1 base short, with 8 bases between. CDR3 size: 14 residues. Germline assignment: CDR1 SGHAT and CDR2 FQNNGV. The CDR3 loop is CASSLSGANTEAFF. DNA of the CDR3: TGTGCCAGCAGCTTATCAGGAGCGAACACTGAAGCTTTCTTT. The full variable domain, in which reference TRBV11-2 and TRBJ1-1 provide the parts outside the CDR3, is EAGVAQSPRYKIIEKRQSVAFWCNPISGHATLYWYQQILGQGPKLLIQFQNNGVVDDSQLPKDRFSAERLKGVDSTLKIQPAKLEDSAVYLCASSLSGANTEAFFGQGTRLTVV.

The chain carries TRBV20-1 and TRBJ2-5; TRBD2 aligns across 11 bases. V lost 3 bases and J lost 1; bases outside the gene matches: 10. This CDR3 contains 17 residues. Per the germline V gene, CDR1 is DFQATT and CDR2 is SNEGSKA (reference sequence). This CDR3 reads CSARVTGTSGTQETQYF. As DNA, the CDR3 is TGCAGTGCTAGGGTTACCGGGACTAGCGGTACCCAAGAGACCCAGTACTTC.

This clonotype was detected only once. This chain connects TRBV6-2 or TRBV6-3 to TRBJ2-7; 9 bases align to TRBD1. Trimming removed 7 bases from V and 0 bases from J; junction bases left unmatched: 7. The CDR3 is made up of 15 amino acids. Germline loops: CDR1 MNHEY, CDR2 SVGEGT. CDR3 residues: CASTEGQGSSYEQYF. The DNA for the CDR3 is TGTGCCAGCACCGAAGGACAGGGGAGCTCCTACGAGCAGTACTTC.

The chain uses TRBV7-9 and TRBJ1-2, with 11 bases that match TRBD1. The V and J ends lost 1 base and 8 bases, in that order; junction bases with no gene match: 9. CDR1 is SEHNR, CDR2 FQNEAQ, per germline (reference sequence). The CDR3 contains 16 residues. CDR3 sequence (DNA): TGTGCCAGCAGCTTAGGAAAGAAGGGACAGGGGGACGGCTACACCTTC. Its translation: CASSLGKKGQGDGYTF. Full variable domain (outside the CDR3, taken from reference TRBV7-9 and TRBJ1-2): DTGVSQNPRHKITKRGQNVTFRCDPISEHNRLYWYRQTLGQGPEFLTYFQNEAQLEKSRLLSDRFSAERPKGSFSTLEIQRTEQGDSAMYLCASSLGKKGQGDGYTFGSGTRLTVV.

The chain recombines TRBV20-1 with TRBJ2-3; 10 bases line up with TRBD2. V shed 3 bases and J 4 bases; nucleotides not matched to a gene: 4. The CDR3 is 14 amino acids. CDR1 DFQATT and CDR2 SNEGSKA come from the germline V gene (reference sequence). CDR3 protein: CSASLAGGSDTQYF. In DNA, the CDR3 is TGCAGTGCTAGTTTAGCGGGAGGTTCAGATACGCAGTATTTT.

The V gene is TRBV12-3 or TRBV12-4, the J gene TRBJ2-4, with 9 bases lining up with TRBD1. The end of the DNA fits TRBJ2-7 better, so the J call may be wrong. The CDR3 has 15 amino acids. CDR3: CASSPGGQGRYEQYF. The CDR3, as DNA: TGTGCCAGCAGTCCTGGCGGACAGGGGAGATACGAGCAGTACTTC.